Following are 14 T cell receptor beta chains from one sample sequenced in a study of cytomegalovirus exposure and HLA in healthy donors. Amplification used 60 Vbeta primers and 13 Jbeta primers. The method was immunoSEQ multiplex PCR; TCRdb's version includes in-frame clones alone and lacks a portion of them. This sample yields about 93,000 clones, of which 70% to 85% are seen a single time; about 3.8% belongs to the top ten. Input material: PBMCs. The source is a man aged 50-59 years in good health and CMV-seronegative.

The chain uses TRBV2 and TRBJ2-3; 10 nucleotides line up with TRBD2. The CDR3 consists of 17 residues. J lost 1 base, V lost 5 bases, and 9 bases had no gene match. Germline V gene data show CDR1 as SNHLY and CDR2 as FYNNEI. DNA for the CDR3: TGTGCCAGCAGTCCCCTCACCGGGACTAGCGGCACAGATACGCAGTATTTT. Translating it yields CASSPLTGTSGTDTQYF. Based on the CDR3 plus reference TRBV2 and TRBJ2-3, the full variable domain is EPEVTQTPSHQVTQMGQEVILRCVPISNHLYFYWYRQILGQKVEFLVSFYNNEISEKSEIFDDQFSVERPDGSNFTLKIRSTKLEDSAMYFCASSPLTGTSGTDTQYFGPGTRLTVL.

This chain uses TRBV11-2 with TRBJ2-2; 14 bases are shared with TRBD2. The CDR3 extends over 17 amino acids. In germline, CDR1 is SGHAT, CDR2 FQNNGV. The V segment lost 8 bases and the J segment 6 bases; nucleotides outside the gene matches: 11. The CDR3 DNA reads as TGTGCCAGCGCTCGGGGGACTAGCGGGAGAGGGGCCGGGGAGCTGTTTTTT. It is translated as CASARGTSGRGAGELFF.

Only a few counts were recorded for this clone. CDR3 coding DNA: TGTGCCAGCAGCTTGTCAGAGGAGAACACTGAAGCTTTCTTT. This codes for CASSLSEENTEAFF. The chain has TRBV5-4 and TRBJ1-1; D is ambiguous. V was cut by 1 base and J by 1 base, with 8 bases left in between. CDR1 is SGHNT, CDR2 YYREEE, per germline (reference sequence). This CDR3 is 14 amino acids long.

This clone was seen a few times. The chain is built from TRBV6-5 and TRBJ2-2; TRBD1 matches 7 bases. The CDR3 length is 15 residues. Germline V gene lookup returns CDR1 MNHEY and CDR2 SVGAGI. V lost 7 bases to trimming and J lost 0 bases; unmatched junction nucleotides: 5. The CDR3 DNA reads as TGTGCCAGCAAGGCGGACAGGTCGAACACCGGGGAGCTGTTTTTT. Translated, it gives CASKADRSNTGELFF.

This clone appeared a few times. This chain joins TRBV15 and TRBJ1-5, with D unresolved. V dropped 5 bases and J dropped 1 base, with 15 bases sitting between them. The CDR3 sequence is 16 residues long. In germline, CDR1 is LNHNV, CDR2 YYDKDF (reference sequence). The DNA for the CDR3 is TGTGCCACCAGCCCTCGTCGGCAGACAAGCAATCAGCCCCAGCATTTT. It specifies CATSPRRQTSNQPQHF.

The CDR3 reads CASSYSRGGGELFF. The CDR3 DNA reads as TGTGCCAGCAGTTACTCCCGGGGAGGCGGGGAGCTGTTTTTT. This chain joins TRBV6-5 and TRBJ2-2, with D possibly being TRBD2 (6 bases). Germline CDR1 is MNHEY and CDR2 is SVGAGI. The CDR3 is 14 residues long. V was cut by 0 bases and J by 7 bases, with 9 bases left in between.

V usage is TRBV4-1 and J usage is TRBJ2-1; 11 nucleotides line up with TRBD1. The ends lost 3 bases at V and 8 bases at J; junction bases unmatched: 6. The germline V gene has CDR1 MGHRA and CDR2 YSYEKL. CDR3 length: 15 residues. The CDR3 protein is CASSQGTGGWYEQFF. CDR3 coding DNA: TGCGCCAGCAGCCAGGGGACAGGGGGATGGTATGAGCAGTTCTTC.

The rearrangement uses TRBV7-6 and TRBJ1-2; 8 positions agree with TRBD1. The CDR3 loop spans 18 amino acids. V lost 5 bases to trimming and J lost 6 bases; unmatched junction nucleotides: 20. Germline CDR1 is SGHVS and CDR2 is FNYEAQ. Here the CDR3 DNA reads TGTGCCAGCAGCCGAACAGCACCTACAGGGGGTTTACGAGATGGCTACACCTTC. Amino acid sequence: CASSRTAPTGGLRDGYTF.

The chain has TRBV18 and TRBJ1-5; no clear D. Trimming pared 6 bases from V and 4 bases from J, leaving 13 bases between. The CDR3 runs 14 residues. The germline V gene has CDR1 KGHSH and CDR2 LQKENI. CDR3 bases: TGTGCCAGCTCGCCTCAACTCGGGAATCAGCCCCAGCATTTT. It specifies CASSPQLGNQPQHF.

This sequence joins TRBV10-3 and TRBJ2-2; D ambiguous. The length of the CDR3 is 14 residues. Trimming stripped 4 bases from V and 0 bases from J, with 6 bases between. CDR1 is ENHRY and CDR2 is SYGVKD in the germline V gene. CDR3 residues: CAISATANTGELFF. The CDR3, as DNA: TGTGCCATCAGTGCTACTGCGAACACCGGGGAGCTGTTTTTT.

This chain joins TRBV4-1 and TRBJ1-4, with D maybe TRBD1 (5 bases). This CDR3 has 16 residues. Germline assignment: CDR1 MGHRA and CDR2 YSYEKL. The ends were cut back, 3 bases at V and 7 bases at J, with 18 bases in the middle. The DNA for the CDR3 is TGCGCCAGCAGCCACGCTAGGGTATCCGGGGGTGAAAAACTGTTTTTT. It specifies CASSHARVSGGEKLFF.

The chain employs TRBV27 and TRBJ2-1, with 13 bases lining up with TRBD2. The CDR3 sequence is 18 residues long. Per germline, CDR1 MNHEY and CDR2 SMNVEV (reference sequence). The J segment lost 0 bases and the V segment lost 6 bases, leaving 8 bases of the junction unmatched. CDR3 residues: CASSGLAGVSSSYNEQFF. CDR3 coding DNA: TGTGCCAGCAGCGGACTAGCGGGAGTTTCGAGCTCCTACAATGAGCAGTTCTTC.

The gene calls are TRBV7-2 and TRBJ2-6; D is undetermined. The length of the CDR3 is 13 residues. V dropped 4 bases and J dropped 4 bases, with 5 bases sitting between them. CDR1 is SGHTA and CDR2 is FQGNSA in the germline V gene. The CDR3 DNA is TGTGCCAGCAGCTATCCAGGGGCCAACGTCCTGACTTTC. This translates into CASSYPGANVLTF.

The chain links TRBV6-5 to TRBJ1-2, with 7 bases that match TRBD1. V was clipped by 7 bases and J by 13 bases; unmatched bases: 15. The length of the CDR3 is 13 residues. The V gene's germline CDR1 is MNHEY and CDR2 SVGAGI. CDR3 sequence reads: CASTQGQSGLTTF. In nucleotides, the CDR3 is TGTGCCAGCACCCAGGGACAGTCAGGACTAACCACCTTC.